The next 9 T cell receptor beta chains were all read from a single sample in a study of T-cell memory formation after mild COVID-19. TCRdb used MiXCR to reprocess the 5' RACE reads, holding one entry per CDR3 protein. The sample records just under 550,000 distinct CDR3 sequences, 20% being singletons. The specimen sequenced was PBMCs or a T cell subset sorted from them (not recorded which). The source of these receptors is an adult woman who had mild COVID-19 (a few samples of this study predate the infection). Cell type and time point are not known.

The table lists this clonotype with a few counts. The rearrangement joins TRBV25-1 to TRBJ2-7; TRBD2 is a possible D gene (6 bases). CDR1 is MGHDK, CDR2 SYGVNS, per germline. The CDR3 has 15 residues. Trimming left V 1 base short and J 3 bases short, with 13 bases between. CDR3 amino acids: CASSEWAGPIYEQYF. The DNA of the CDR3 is TGTGCCAGCAGTGAATGGGCGGGACCTATCTACGAGCAGTACTTC.

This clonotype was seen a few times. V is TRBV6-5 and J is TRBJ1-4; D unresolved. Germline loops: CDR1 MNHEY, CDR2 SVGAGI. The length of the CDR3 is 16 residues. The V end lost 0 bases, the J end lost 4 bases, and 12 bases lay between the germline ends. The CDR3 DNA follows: TGTGCCAGCAGTTACTCCGGACCGCCGAATAATGAAAAACTGTTTTTT. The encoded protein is CASSYSGPPNNEKLFF.

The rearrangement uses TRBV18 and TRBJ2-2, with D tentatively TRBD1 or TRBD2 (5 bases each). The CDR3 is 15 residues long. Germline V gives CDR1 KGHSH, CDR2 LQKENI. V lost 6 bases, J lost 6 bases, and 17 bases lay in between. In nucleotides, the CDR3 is TGTGCCAGCTCGGTCGGGACGGCGGTGCCCGGGGAGCTGTTTTTT. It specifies CASSVGTAVPGELFF.

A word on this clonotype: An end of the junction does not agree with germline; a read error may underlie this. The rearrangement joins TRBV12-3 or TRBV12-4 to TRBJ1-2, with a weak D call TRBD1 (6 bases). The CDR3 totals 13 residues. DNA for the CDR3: TGTGCCAGCAGTTTTCGGCCAGGGGTCGGGACGGTCTTC. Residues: CASSFRPGVGTVF.

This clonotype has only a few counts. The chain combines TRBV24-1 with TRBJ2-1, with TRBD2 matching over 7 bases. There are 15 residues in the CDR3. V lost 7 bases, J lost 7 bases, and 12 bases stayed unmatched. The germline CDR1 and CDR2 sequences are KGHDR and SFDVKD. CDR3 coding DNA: TGTGCCACCAGCGGTATAGGCGGGGGTGTTAATGAGCAGTTCTTC. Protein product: CATSGIGGGVNEQFF.

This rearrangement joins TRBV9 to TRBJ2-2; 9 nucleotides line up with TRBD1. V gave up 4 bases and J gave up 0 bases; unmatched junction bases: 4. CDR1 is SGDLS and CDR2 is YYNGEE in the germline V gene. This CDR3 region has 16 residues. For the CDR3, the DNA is TGTGCCAGCAGCAACAGACAGGGGGCGAACACCGGGGAGCTGTTTTTT. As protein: CASSNRQGANTGELFF.

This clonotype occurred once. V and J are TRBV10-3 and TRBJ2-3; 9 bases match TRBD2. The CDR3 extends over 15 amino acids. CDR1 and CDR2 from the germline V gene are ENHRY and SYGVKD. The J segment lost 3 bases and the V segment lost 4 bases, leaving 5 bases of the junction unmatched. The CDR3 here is CAISVGGGATDTQYF. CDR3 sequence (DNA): TGTGCCATCAGTGTGGGCGGGGGGGCGACAGATACGCAGTATTTT.

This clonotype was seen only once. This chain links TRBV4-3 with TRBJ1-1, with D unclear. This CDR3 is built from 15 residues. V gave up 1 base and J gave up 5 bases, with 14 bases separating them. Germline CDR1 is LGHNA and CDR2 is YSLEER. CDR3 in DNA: TGCGCCAGCAGCCAAGGTTTGGAGAGGGTTACTGAAGCTTTCTTT. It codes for CASSQGLERVTEAFF.

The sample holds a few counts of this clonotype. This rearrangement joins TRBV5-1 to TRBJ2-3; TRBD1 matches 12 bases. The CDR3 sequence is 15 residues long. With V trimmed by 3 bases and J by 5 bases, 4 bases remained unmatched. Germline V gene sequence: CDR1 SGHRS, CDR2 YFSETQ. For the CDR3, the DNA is TGCGCCAGCAGCTGGGGACAGGGGGCAAAAGATACGCAGTATTTT. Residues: CASSWGQGAKDTQYF.